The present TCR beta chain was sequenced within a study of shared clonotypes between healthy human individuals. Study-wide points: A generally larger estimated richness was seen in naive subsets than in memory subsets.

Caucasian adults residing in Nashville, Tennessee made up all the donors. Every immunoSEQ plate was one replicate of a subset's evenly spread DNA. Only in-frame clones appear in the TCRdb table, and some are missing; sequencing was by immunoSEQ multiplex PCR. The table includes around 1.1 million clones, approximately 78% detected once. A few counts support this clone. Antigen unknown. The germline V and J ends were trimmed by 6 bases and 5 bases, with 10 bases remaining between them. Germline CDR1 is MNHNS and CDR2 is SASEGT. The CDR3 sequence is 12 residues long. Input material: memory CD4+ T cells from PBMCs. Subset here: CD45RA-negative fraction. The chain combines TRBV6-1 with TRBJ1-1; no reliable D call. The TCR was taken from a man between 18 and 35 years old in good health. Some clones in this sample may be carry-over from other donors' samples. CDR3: CASSLRETEAFF. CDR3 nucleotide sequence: TGTGCCAGCAGCCTAAGGGAGACTGAAGCTTTCTTT.